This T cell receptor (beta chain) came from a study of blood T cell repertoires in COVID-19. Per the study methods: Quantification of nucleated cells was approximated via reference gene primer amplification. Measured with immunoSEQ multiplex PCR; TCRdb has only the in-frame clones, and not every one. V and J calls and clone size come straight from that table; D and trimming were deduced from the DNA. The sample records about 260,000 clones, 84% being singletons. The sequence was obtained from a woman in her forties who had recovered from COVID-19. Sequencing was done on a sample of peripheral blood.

CDR3 in amino acids: CASSEGVETQYF. The CDR3 DNA reads as TGCGCCAGCAGTGAAGGGGTGGAGACCCAGTACTTC. V gene TRBV10-2 combines with J gene TRBJ2-5; a weak D match, TRBD1 (5 bases). Trimming stripped 3 bases from V and 5 bases from J, with 7 bases between. Germline V gene sequence: CDR1 WSHSY, CDR2 SAAADI. CDR3 length equals 12 residues.